The present T cell receptor (beta chain) was sequenced within a study of T cells expressing NK-cell markers. Study background: The sequencing cohort of eight donors included seven HCMV-seropositive individuals and one seronegative individual. Study-wide results and caveats: HCMV specificity of the expanded NKG2C+ T cell clones was not established. In six donors, dominant NKG2C+ clonotypes were about 1.0-7.5% of CD8+ T cells.

Details on this clonotype: The antigen remains undetermined.

5'RACE template switching with UMIs produced the TCR beta cDNA. TCRdb reprocessed the 5' RACE reads, keeping one entry per CDR3 protein, no DNA. Its clone listing holds about 460,000 distinct CDR3 sequences. The CDR3 covers 16 residues. Germline CDR1 and CDR2: MGHRA and YSYEKL. Sequencing input: blood T cells: a sorted CD56 or NKG2C T cell subset, CD4+ or CD8+ T cells, or bulk PBMC T cells (not recorded which). The receptor was derived from a woman in her forties or fifties in good health. The chain couples TRBV4-1 to TRBJ1-4. This CDR3 reads CASSMERASTNEKLFF.